One and the same sample provided the 11 T cell receptor beta chains below, sequenced in a study of T cells in Graves' hyperthyroidism and ophthalmopathy. RNA transcripts gave rise to amplified TCR beta CDR3 regions. First-round RT-PCR targeting the TCR CDR3 was performed with the HTBI primer set. TCRdb ran MiXCR on the multiplex PCR reads and lists one entry per CDR3 protein. The sample has around 440,000 distinct CDR3 sequences, 15% to 19% seen once. The source material was blood. These receptors all stem from a woman between 18 and 29 years old with Graves' hyperthyroidism.

In this sample, this clonotype turned up many times. This chain joins TRBV20-1 and TRBJ2-1; D might be TRBD2 (6 bases). The V gene's germline CDR1 is DFQATT and CDR2 SNEGSKA (reference sequence). The CDR3 runs to 14 residues. The ends were cut back, 6 bases at V and 6 bases at J, with 18 bases in the middle. The CDR3 protein is CSATREPGINEQFF. CDR3 DNA sequence: TGCAGTGCAACGCGGGAACCGGGTATCAATGAGCAGTTCTTC.

This clonotype was counted ten times or more. CDR3 in DNA: TGCAGTGCTAGAGATTCCCCAGGGGGGCAGTATTTT. This codes for CSARDSPGGQYF. This chain links TRBV20-1 with TRBJ2-3, with TRBD1 matching 7 bases. The CDR3 length is 12 residues. Losses at the gene ends were 0 bases for V and 11 bases for J; bases not matched to a gene: 5. Germline loops: CDR1 DFQATT, CDR2 SNEGSKA (reference sequence).

About this clonotype: With a much larger clone just one base away, this may be a read error. CDR3: CASSLQPNNYGYSF. The CDR3 DNA reads TGTGCCAGCAGCTTGCAGCCGAATAACTATGGCTACAGCTTC. This sequence joins TRBV5-5 and TRBJ1-2; D ambiguous. CDR1 is SGHKS, CDR2 YYEKEE, per germline (reference sequence). This CDR3 spans 14 amino acids.

This clonotype was counted many times. The V call is TRBV7-3, the J call TRBJ1-1; D possibly corresponds to TRBD1 (6 bases). The CDR3 is 16 residues long. Germline lookup yields CDR1 SGHTA and CDR2 FQGTGA. Trimming removed 5 bases from V and 1 base from J, with 17 bases in between. CDR3 in DNA: TGTGCCAGCAGCCCAGAAAGGGGGGGGAGGAACACTGAAGCTTTCTTT. The encoded protein is CASSPERGGRNTEAFF.

This clonotype was counted many times. The chain uses TRBV7-9 and TRBJ2-7; possibly TRBD2 for D (5 bases). CDR3 length: 15 residues. From germline, CDR1 is SEHNR and CDR2 FQNEAQ (reference sequence). The germline V and J ends were trimmed by 7 bases and 2 bases, with 18 bases remaining between them. The CDR3, as DNA: TGTGCCAGCACCCCTACAGCGGTCGCCCCCTACGAGCAGTACTTC. This sequence encodes CASTPTAVAPYEQYF.

J is TRBJ2-1 and V is TRBV3-1, with TRBD2 matching 11 bases. V gave up 6 bases and J gave up 0 bases; unmatched junction bases: 7. Germline V gives CDR1 LGHDT, CDR2 YNNKEL (reference sequence). The CDR3 is 17 amino acids. Here the CDR3 reads CASSSLTSGSSYNEQFF. CDR3 coding DNA: TGTGCCAGCAGTTCGTTAACTAGCGGGAGCTCCTACAATGAGCAGTTCTTC.

This clonotype has just a few counts. The chain carries TRBV10-3 and TRBJ2-3; TRBD1 agrees at 9 bases. Looked up from germline, CDR1 is ENHRY and CDR2 is SYGVKD. The CDR3 covers 20 residues. V was pared by 8 bases and J by 5 bases, with 26 bases of the junction left unmatched. In DNA form, the CDR3 reads TGTGCCATCGGGGACGCTCCGGGACAGGGTTTTTGGGCTCGGCGAGATACGCAGTATTTT. Its protein product is CAIGDAPGQGFWARRDTQYF.

This clonotype was counted at least ten times. This chain links TRBV28 with TRBJ1-2, with D tentatively TRBD1 (6 bases). CDR3 length: 14 amino acids. In germline, CDR1 is MDHEN, CDR2 SYDVKM. The V and J ends lost 6 bases and 4 bases respectively, with 15 bases between them. CDR3 sequence reads: CASSPRQELYGYTF. The CDR3, as DNA: TGTGCCAGCAGCCCGAGACAGGAACTCTATGGCTACACCTTC.

This clonotype has at least ten counts. The chain uses TRBV5-1 and TRBJ1-2; D gene ambiguous. Trimming took 4 bases from V and 5 from J, leaving 9 bases between them. Germline CDR1 and CDR2: SGHRS and YFSETQ. This CDR3 has 12 residues. CDR3 sequence reads: CASSEGQYGYTF. CDR3 in DNA: TGCGCCAGCAGCGAAGGGCAGTATGGCTACACCTTC.

Many counts were recorded for this clonotype. This chain links TRBV12-3 or TRBV12-4 with TRBJ1-2; D not certain. The V end lost 4 bases, the J end lost 4 bases, and 4 bases lay between the germline ends. This CDR3 spans 11 amino acids. The CDR3 protein is CASSSRYGYTF. The DNA for the CDR3 is TGTGCCAGCAGTTCCCGCTATGGCTACACCTTC.

This clonotype was observed many times. The rearrangement links TRBV6-5 to TRBJ2-7, with TRBD1 matching over 7 bases. With V trimmed by 2 bases and J by 5 bases, 9 bases remained unmatched. The CDR3 extends over 15 amino acids. In germline, CDR1 is MNHEY, CDR2 SVGAGI. The CDR3 loop is CASSYHATGSNEQYF. The CDR3 nucleotides read TGTGCCAGCAGTTACCACGCGACAGGGAGCAACGAGCAGTACTTC.